One and the same sample provided the 25 T cell receptor beta chains below, sequenced in a study of blood T cell repertoires in COVID-19 (dated by TCRdb to about 2020). The receptor library was made with the immunoSEQ multiplex PCR assay. TCRdb retrieved this table from immuneACCESS and kept in-frame rearrangements only. Not all clones are present; in checked studies, unresolved V genes account for under half, and no reason is known for the remainder. The table for this sample lists about 170,000 clones; 84% of them were counted only once. The ten largest clones take up about 2.7% of the sample. Sequencing used peripheral blood. Source of these receptors: a human donor with acute or convalescent COVID-19. The donor label of this sample is uncertain.

This clone was seen only once. V usage is TRBV5-4 and J usage is TRBJ1-2, with D unresolved. V lost 2 bases to trimming and J lost 8 bases, with 16 bases between them. Germline V gives CDR1 SGHNT, CDR2 YYREEE (reference sequence). CDR3 length: 14 residues. CDR3 DNA: TGTGCCAGCAGCTTAGACGATGGGAGTTACGGCTACACCTTC. Amino acids: CASSLDDGSYGYTF.

About this clone itself: The junction differs from germline at one of its ends, possibly a read error. This chain links TRBV7-7 with TRBJ2-5; a weak D match, TRBD2 (5 bases). The CDR3 contains 15 residues. The germline V gene encodes CDR1 SSHAT and CDR2 FNYEAQ (reference sequence). The CDR3 here is CASSLVLGLEETQYF. The CDR3, as DNA: TGTGCTAGCAGCTTAGTCCTCGGACTCGAAGAGACCCAGTACTTC.

This clone has just one count. V usage is TRBV28 and J usage is TRBJ2-2; a possible D gene is TRBD2 (6 bases). Trimming stripped 6 bases from V and 5 bases from J, with 13 bases between. Germline CDR1 MDHEN, CDR2 SYDVKM. This CDR3 is 14 amino acids long. CDR3 residues: CASSREQITGELFF. The CDR3 region has the DNA TGTGCCAGCAGCCGGGAGCAAATTACCGGGGAGCTGTTTTTT.

The table lists this clone with a few counts. V and J are TRBV6-5 and TRBJ1-4, with 9 bases aligning to TRBD1. The CDR3 is 14 amino acids. Trimming took 6 bases from V and 7 from J; bases not matched to a gene: 6. Germline loops: CDR1 MNHEY, CDR2 SVGAGI. The CDR3 DNA reads as TGTGCCAGCAGCCGGGGACAGGGCTCTGAAAAACTGTTTTTT. It specifies CASSRGQGSEKLFF.

The V and J genes are TRBV19 and TRBJ1-2, with 9 nucleotides matching TRBD1. The germline CDR1 and CDR2 sequences are LNHDA and SQIVND (reference sequence). The CDR3 is 14 amino acids. V was clipped by 10 bases and J by 1 base; unmatched bases: 7. The CDR3 coding sequence is TGTGCCACTAGGGACAGGGCCTATAACTATGGCTACACCTTC. The encoded protein is CATRDRAYNYGYTF.

The chain combines TRBV5-1 with TRBJ1-1, with TRBD1 identical over 10 bases. Germline V gene data show CDR1 as SGHRS and CDR2 as YFSETQ. The CDR3 has 15 residues. V trimming: 4 bases; J trimming: 1 base; junction bases outside the gene matches: 4. The CDR3 sequence: CASSPGDRGNTEAFF. For the CDR3, the DNA is TGCGCCAGCAGCCCGGGGGACAGGGGGAACACTGAAGCTTTCTTT.

This sequence joins TRBV28 and TRBJ2-5; tentative D call: TRBD2 (6 bases). This CDR3 spans 15 amino acids. Trimming took off 2 bases at V and 7 bases at J, with 17 bases between the two ends. Germline V lookup: CDR1 MDHEN, CDR2 SYDVKM. The CDR3 nucleotides read TGTGCCAGCAGTTTAGCGGGATCCCAAGGTGGGACCCAGTACTTC. The encoded protein is CASSLAGSQGGTQYF.

The chain links TRBV7-2 to TRBJ2-7, with D perhaps matching TRBD2 (5 bases). This CDR3 contains 13 residues. V lost 5 bases, J lost 7 bases, and 15 bases lay in between. CDR1 and CDR2 from the germline V gene are SGHTA and FQGNSA. Here the CDR3 DNA reads TGTGCCAGCAGCCCCGAGGTGGGGAGAGAGCAGTACTTC. This gives the protein CASSPEVGREQYF.

This rearrangement joins TRBV11-1 to TRBJ1-6, with 9 bases identical to TRBD1. After removal of 4 bases from V and 6 bases from J, the junction contained 4 bases not matched to a gene. This CDR3 contains 15 residues. Germline V gene lookup returns CDR1 SGHAT and CDR2 FQDESV (reference sequence). CDR3 in DNA: TGTGCCAGCAGCTCTACGACAGGGGGTAATTCACCCCTCCACTTT. It specifies CASSSTTGGNSPLHF.

This rearrangement joins TRBV7-8 to TRBJ2-3; D not certain. In germline, CDR1 is SGHVS, CDR2 FQNEAQ. V was pared by 1 base and J by 2 bases, with 7 bases between. The CDR3 spans 14 residues. CDR3 DNA: TGTGCCAGCAGCTTAGTTCATTCCACAGATACGCAGTATTTT. Translating gives CASSLVHSTDTQYF.

This sequence joins TRBV6-5 and TRBJ2-1, with TRBD2 as a possible D gene (5 bases). Germline V lookup: CDR1 MNHEY, CDR2 SVGAGI. V was cut by 6 bases and J by 9 bases, with 12 bases left in between. The CDR3 length is 12 residues. The CDR3 bases are TGTGCCAGCAGCGTAGCGCTCAGTGAGCAGTTCTTC. Translating gives CASSVALSEQFF.

The rearrangement uses TRBV11-2 and TRBJ2-7; 9 bases are a match to TRBD2. This CDR3 has 16 residues. J gave up 8 bases and V 3 bases, and 14 bases lay outside the gene matches. The germline V gene encodes CDR1 SGHAT and CDR2 FQNNGV. Here the CDR3 reads CASSFELAGSGSQQYF. CDR3 DNA sequence: TGTGCCAGCAGCTTCGAACTAGCGGGCTCAGGGAGCCAGCAGTACTTC. The full variable domain, rest sourced from reference TRBV11-2 and TRBJ2-7, is EAGVAQSPRYKIIEKRQSVAFWCNPISGHATLYWYQQILGQGPKLLIQFQNNGVVDDSQLPKDRFSAERLKGVDSTLKIQPAKLEDSAVYLCASSFELAGSGSQQYFGPGTRLTVT.

The chain uses TRBV28 and TRBJ1-4; 7 nucleotides match TRBD1. The length of the CDR3 is 15 residues. Germline V gene data show CDR1 as MDHEN and CDR2 as SYDVKM. V lost 5 bases, J lost 8 bases, and 11 bases stayed unmatched. CDR3 region: CASSLTGAVSEKLFF. DNA for the CDR3: TGTGCCAGCAGTCTAACAGGGGCCGTTTCCGAAAAACTGTTTTTT.

The chain combines TRBV10-2 with TRBJ2-1; TRBD2 aligns across 7 bases. Trimming removed 5 bases from V and 7 bases from J; junction bases left unmatched: 14. Looked up from germline, CDR1 is WSHSY and CDR2 is SAAADI. The CDR3 extends over 16 amino acids. The CDR3 sequence: CASSPSPSGIRNEQFF. The CDR3 DNA follows: TGCGCCAGCAGTCCCTCCCCCAGCGGGATACGGAATGAGCAGTTCTTC.

The chain employs TRBV19 and TRBJ2-1; 10 positions match TRBD2. The CDR3 has 18 amino acids. In germline, CDR1 is LNHDA, CDR2 SQIVND (reference sequence). J lost 3 bases, V lost 5 bases, and 13 bases had no gene match. The chain's CDR3 is CASSGWLSSGGDYNEQFF. CDR3 nucleotides: TGTGCCAGTAGTGGGTGGCTTTCTAGCGGGGGAGACTACAATGAGCAGTTCTTC.

J is TRBJ1-5 and V is TRBV6-2 or TRBV6-3, with TRBD1 matching over 9 bases. The CDR3 runs 15 residues. Germline trimming cut 5 bases from V and 9 bases from J; bases unmatched to any gene: 11. The germline V gene has CDR1 MNHEY and CDR2 SVGEGT. The CDR3 coding sequence is TGTGCCAGCAGTCCCACAGGGGGCCGGCTCGGGCCCCAGCATTTT. Its translation is CASSPTGGRLGPQHF.

V and J are TRBV5-4 and TRBJ1-2, with TRBD1 as a possible D gene (5 bases). Trimming took off 0 bases at V and 4 bases at J, with 16 bases between the two ends. This CDR3 has 16 residues. CDR1 is SGHNT, CDR2 YYREEE, per germline (reference sequence). In nucleotides, the CDR3 is TGTGCCAGCAGCTTGGCCGGGGGACTTCTGAGCTATGGCTACACCTTC. The encoded protein is CASSLAGGLLSYGYTF.

There are a few counts of this clone. The chain recombines TRBV5-6 with TRBJ2-7; 8 bases align to TRBD1. V lost 4 bases and J lost 1; bases outside the gene matches: 4. Germline V gene data show CDR1 as SGHDT and CDR2 as YYEEEE. The length of the CDR3 is 14 residues. The CDR3 sequence: CASSRQGISYEQYF. Written as DNA, the CDR3 is TGTGCCAGCAGCCGACAGGGGATTTCCTACGAGCAGTACTTC.

This chain connects TRBV9 to TRBJ1-1; D call uncertain. Germline loops: CDR1 SGDLS, CDR2 YYNGEE. Trimming pared 0 bases from V and 1 base from J, leaving 13 bases between. This CDR3 region has 16 residues. Here the CDR3 reads CASSVAPRDWNTEAFF. Here the CDR3 DNA reads TGTGCCAGCAGCGTAGCCCCCAGAGACTGGAACACTGAAGCTTTCTTT.

The J gene is TRBJ1-1, the V gene TRBV29-1, with 7 bases fitting TRBD1. Per germline, CDR1 SQVTM and CDR2 ANQGSEA. J was trimmed by 0 bases and V by 7 bases; bases with no gene match: 5. The CDR3 runs 13 residues. As DNA, the CDR3 is TGCAGCGCTGGGGACAGTATGAACACTGAAGCTTTCTTT. Its protein product is CSAGDSMNTEAFF.

The chain links TRBV28 to TRBJ1-4; possibly TRBD1 for D (6 bases). The V and J ends lost 2 bases and 2 bases respectively, with 9 bases between them. The germline CDR1 and CDR2 sequences are MDHEN and SYDVKM. The CDR3 contains 15 residues. The CDR3 DNA follows: TGTGCCAGCAGTTTAAGTCAGGGGACTAATGAAAAACTGTTTTTT. The encoded protein is CASSLSQGTNEKLFF.

The CDR3 here is CAISESAGVDTGELFF. The DNA of the CDR3 is TGTGCCATCAGTGAGTCGGCAGGGGTTGACACCGGGGAGCTGTTTTTT. This chain links TRBV10-3 with TRBJ2-2; possibly TRBD1 for D (6 bases). The CDR3 runs 16 residues. Trimming pared 0 bases from V and 3 bases from J, leaving 11 bases between. Per the germline V gene, CDR1 is ENHRY and CDR2 is SYGVKD.

The chain uses TRBV2 and TRBJ1-5; D gene unclear. This CDR3 spans 13 amino acids. CDR1 and CDR2 (germline): SNHLY, FYNNEI. Trimming stripped 6 bases from V and 1 base from J, with 7 bases between. Here the CDR3 DNA reads TGTGCCAGCAGAGCTGAGAGCAATCAGCCCCAGCATTTT. It is translated as CASRAESNQPQHF.

In its sample, this clone was seen once. The chain couples TRBV19 to TRBJ2-3; 9 bases match TRBD1. Germline values: CDR1 LNHDA, CDR2 SQIVND (reference sequence). V shed 7 bases and J 2 bases; nucleotides not matched to a gene: 10. The CDR3 sequence is 16 residues long. CDR3 loop: CASTRWGQGNTDTQYF. CDR3 nucleotides: TGTGCCAGTACAAGGTGGGGACAGGGTAACACAGATACGCAGTATTTT.

CDR3 protein: CASSSTGFTGNTIYF. The CDR3 DNA reads as TGCGCCAGCAGCTCGACAGGGTTCACTGGAAACACCATATATTTT. This sequence joins TRBV5-1 and TRBJ1-3, with 7 bases identical to TRBD1. The CDR3 is 15 residues long. Germline V CDR1 and CDR2: SGHRS, YFSETQ. V lost 3 bases and J lost 2; bases outside the gene matches: 5.